This T cell receptor beta chain comes out of a study of T-cell memory formation after mild COVID-19. Findings and caveats of the study: From day 15 to 85, contracting clones were balanced between CD4 and CD8, whereas later expanders leaned toward CD4+.

This clonotype was observed a few times. Its antigen is not identified. Germline V lookup: CDR1 SGDLS, CDR2 YYNGEE. CDR3 length: 11 residues. V lost 2 bases, J lost 6 bases, and 2 bases lay in between. Constant-segment-primed 5'RACE gave TCR alpha and TCR beta cDNA libraries with sample barcodes and UMIs. TCRdb recomputed calls from the 5' RACE reads with MiXCR, one row per CDR3 protein. This table holds fewer than 700,000 distinct CDR3 sequences, 15% to 20% found once. Sequenced: PBMCs or a T cell subset sorted from them (not recorded which). V gene TRBV9 combines with J gene TRBJ2-2; D gene ambiguous. This clonotype was sampled from an adult woman who had mild COVID-19 (a few samples of this study predate the infection). Cell type and time point are not known. The CDR3 region is CASSVPGELFF. CDR3 sequence (DNA): TGTGCCAGCAGCGTTCCCGGGGAGCTGTTTTTT.